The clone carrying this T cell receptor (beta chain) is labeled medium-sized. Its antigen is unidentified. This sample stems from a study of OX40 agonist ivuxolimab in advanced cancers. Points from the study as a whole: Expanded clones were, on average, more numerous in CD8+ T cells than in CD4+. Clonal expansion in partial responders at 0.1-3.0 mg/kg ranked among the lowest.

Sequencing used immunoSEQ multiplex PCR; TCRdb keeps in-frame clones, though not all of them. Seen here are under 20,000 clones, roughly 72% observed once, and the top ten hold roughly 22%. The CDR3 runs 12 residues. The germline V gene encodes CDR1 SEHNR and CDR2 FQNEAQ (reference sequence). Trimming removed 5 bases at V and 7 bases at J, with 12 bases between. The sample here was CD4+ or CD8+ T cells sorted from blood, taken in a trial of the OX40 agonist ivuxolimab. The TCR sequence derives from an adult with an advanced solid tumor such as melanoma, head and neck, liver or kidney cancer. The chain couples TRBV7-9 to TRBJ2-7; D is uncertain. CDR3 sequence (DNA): TGTGCCAGCAGCCTGACCTACTTGGAGCAGTACTTC. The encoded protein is CASSLTYLEQYF.